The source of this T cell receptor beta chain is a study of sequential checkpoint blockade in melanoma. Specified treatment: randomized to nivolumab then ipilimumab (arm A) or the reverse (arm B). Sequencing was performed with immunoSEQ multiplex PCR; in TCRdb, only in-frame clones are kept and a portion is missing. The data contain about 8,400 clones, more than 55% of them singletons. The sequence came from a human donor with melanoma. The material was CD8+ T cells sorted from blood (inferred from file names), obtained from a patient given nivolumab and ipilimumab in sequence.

The CDR3 loop is CASSQGDSSYEQYF. CDR3 bases: TGCGCCAGCAGCCAGGGTGACAGCTCCTACGAGCAGTACTTC. The chain links TRBV4-1 to TRBJ2-7; the D gene is possibly TRBD1 (5 bases). This CDR3 is 14 amino acids long. Germline values: CDR1 MGHRA, CDR2 YSYEKL. V gave up 3 bases and J gave up 0 bases, with 9 bases separating them.